The source of this T cell receptor beta chain is a study of blood T cell repertoires in COVID-19. In the study's own analysis: Reference gene primer amplification gave estimated nucleated cell counts. This table comes from immunoSEQ multiplex PCR, and its TCRdb copy is limited to in-frame clones, with some not included. That table gives V, J and clone size, and the DNA gave D and trimming. The sample lists about 330,000 clones, more than 85% occurring once. The V segment lost 1 base and the J segment 4 bases; nucleotides outside the gene matches: 12. This CDR3 has 18 amino acids. Germline V CDR1 and CDR2: SGHVS, FQNEAQ. Donors were grouped by their self-reported clinical history.

This TCR came from a woman aged 30 to 39 who had recovered from COVID-19. V gene TRBV7-8 combines with J gene TRBJ2-2; 7 nucleotides align to TRBD1. Sequenced: PBMCs or T cells enriched from blood (not recorded which). CDR3 nucleotides: TGTGCCAGCAGCTTAGTTCGTGGCGCAGGGGGTATCACCGGGGAGCTGTTTTTT. Protein sequence: CASSLVRGAGGITGELFF.